These T cell receptor beta chains were read from a single sample in a study of PD-L1 blockade in urothelial cancer. The table came from immunoSEQ multiplex PCR; TCRdb's copy has only in-frame clones and leaves some out. The repertoire has some 51,000 clones, roughly 91% of them found once; the top ten carry about 2.6%. The material sequenced was PBMCs, taken around atezolizumab (anti-PD-L1) treatment. The receptor source for this set is a man aged 55 to 70 with urothelial cancer. The CDR3 runs from the conserved cysteine through the conserved F or W. The D gene is left open where the match is weak. Size tells how often a clone was seen (once, few, many) or the class of an expanded clone, and some rows leave it out.

CDR3 length: 15
D gene: NA
J gene: TRBJ2-7
V gene: TRBV7-9
clone size: NA
CDR3 protein: CASSPGWGKGTEQYF
CDR3 DNA: TGTGCCAGCAGCCCGGGGTGGGGGAAAGGGACTGAGCAGTACTTC

CDR3 length: 15
D gene: TRBD2
J gene: TRBJ2-2
V gene: TRBV7-2
clone size: NA
CDR3 protein: CASRGTSGNTGELFF
CDR3 DNA: TGTGCCAGCAGGGGTACTAGCGGCAATACCGGGGAGCTGTTTTTT

CDR3 length: 14
D gene: TRBD1
J gene: TRBJ1-1
V gene: TRBV6-1
clone size: NA
CDR3 protein: CASTDRVLNTEAFF
CDR3 DNA: TGTGCCAGCACTGACAGGGTACTGAACACTGAAGCTTTCTTT

CDR3 length: 16
D gene: TRBD2
J gene: TRBJ2-3
V gene: TRBV29-1
clone size: NA
CDR3 protein: CSVDGLAGESTDTQYF
CDR3 DNA: TGCAGCGTTGACGGGCTAGCGGGGGAAAGCACAGATACGCAGTATTTT

CDR3 length: 13
D gene: NA
J gene: TRBJ1-1
V gene: TRBV9
clone size: NA
CDR3 protein: CASSVDGRTEAFF
CDR3 DNA: TGTGCCAGCAGCGTAGATGGGCGCACTGAAGCTTTCTTT

CDR3 length: 15
D gene: TRBD2
J gene: TRBJ2-7
V gene: TRBV15
clone size: once
CDR3 protein: CATSREERTSLEQYF
CDR3 DNA: TGTGCCACCAGTAGAGAGGAGAGGACTAGCCTCGAGCAGTACTTC

CDR3 length: 15
D gene: NA
J gene: TRBJ1-1
V gene: TRBV27
clone size: NA
CDR3 protein: CASRPLLDRNTEAFF
CDR3 DNA: TGTGCCAGCAGACCCTTATTGGACAGGAACACTGAAGCTTTCTTT

CDR3 length: 15
D gene: TRBD1
J gene: TRBJ2-3
V gene: TRBV5-4
clone size: few
CDR3 protein: CASSLGGTGADTQYF
CDR3 DNA: TGTGCCAGCAGCTTGGGGGGGACAGGGGCAGATACGCAGTATTTT

CDR3 length: 14
D gene: TRBD2
J gene: TRBJ2-5
V gene: TRBV2
clone size: NA
CDR3 protein: CASSRTSAQETQYF
CDR3 DNA: TGTGCCAGCAGTCGGACTAGCGCACAAGAGACCCAGTACTTC

CDR3 length: 18
D gene: NA
J gene: TRBJ1-5
V gene: TRBV4-1
clone size: NA
CDR3 protein: CASSHDREVGLGNQPQHF
CDR3 DNA: TGCGCCAGCAGCCACGATAGGGAGGTGGGTTTGGGCAATCAGCCCCAGCATTTT

CDR3 length: 13
D gene: TRBD1
J gene: TRBJ1-2
V gene: TRBV19
clone size: NA
CDR3 protein: CASRVDRAYGYTF
CDR3 DNA: TGTGCCAGTAGAGTCGACAGGGCTTATGGCTACACCTTC

CDR3 length: 16
D gene: TRBD1
J gene: TRBJ2-3
V gene: TRBV2
clone size: NA
CDR3 protein: CASTRGDRDRTDTQYF
CDR3 DNA: TGTGCCAGCACCAGGGGGGACAGGGACCGCACAGATACGCAGTATTTT

CDR3 length: 14
D gene: NA
J gene: TRBJ1-2
V gene: TRBV10-3
clone size: NA
CDR3 protein: CAISELAGYYGYTF
CDR3 DNA: TGTGCCATCAGTGAGTTGGCAGGATACTATGGCTACACCTTC

CDR3 length: 12
D gene: NA
J gene: TRBJ2-7
V gene: TRBV11-2
clone size: NA
CDR3 protein: CASSPSSYEQYF
CDR3 DNA: TGTGCCAGCAGCCCCAGCTCCTACGAGCAGTACTTC

CDR3 length: 16
D gene: TRBD1
J gene: TRBJ2-1
V gene: TRBV4-3
clone size: NA
CDR3 protein: CASSQDDRGLRNEQFF
CDR3 DNA: TGCGCCAGCAGCCAAGATGACAGGGGGCTGAGAAATGAGCAGTTCTTC

CDR3 length: 13
D gene: TRBD1
J gene: TRBJ1-6
V gene: TRBV14
clone size: NA
CDR3 protein: CATSDRDSSPLHF
CDR3 DNA: TGTGCCACCTCTGACAGGGATAGCTCACCCCTCCACTTT

CDR3 length: 13
D gene: TRBD1
J gene: TRBJ1-1
V gene: TRBV19
clone size: NA
CDR3 protein: CASQQGWNTEAFF
CDR3 DNA: TGTGCCAGTCAACAGGGGTGGAACACTGAAGCTTTCTTT

CDR3 length: 15
D gene: TRBD2
J gene: TRBJ2-1
V gene: TRBV11-3
clone size: NA
CDR3 protein: CASSLGLANYNEQFF
CDR3 DNA: TGTGCCAGCAGCTTGGGACTAGCGAACTACAATGAGCAGTTCTTC

CDR3 length: 16
D gene: TRBD1
J gene: TRBJ2-1
V gene: TRBV7-7
clone size: NA
CDR3 protein: CASSLDGQVSYNEQFF
CDR3 DNA: TGTGCCAGCAGCTTAGACGGACAGGTCTCCTACAATGAGCAGTTCTTC

CDR3 length: 15
D gene: TRBD2
J gene: TRBJ2-1
V gene: TRBV7-2
clone size: NA
CDR3 protein: CASSQLAGAYNEQFF
CDR3 DNA: TGTGCCAGCAGCCAACTAGCGGGGGCCTACAATGAGCAGTTCTTC

CDR3 length: 16
D gene: NA
J gene: TRBJ1-1
V gene: TRBV5-4
clone size: NA
CDR3 protein: CASSQASGRWNTEAFF
CDR3 DNA: TGTGCCAGCAGCCAGGCCAGCGGACGGTGGAACACTGAAGCTTTCTTT

CDR3 length: 15
D gene: TRBD1
J gene: TRBJ2-2
V gene: TRBV19
clone size: NA
CDR3 protein: CASSRVDRDTGELFF
CDR3 DNA: TGTGCCAGTTCGCGCGTGGACAGGGACACCGGGGAGCTGTTTTTT

CDR3 length: 15
D gene: TRBD1
J gene: TRBJ2-5
V gene: TRBV6-5
clone size: NA
CDR3 protein: CASSYLGQPEETQYF
CDR3 DNA: TGTGCCAGCAGTTACTTGGGACAGCCTGAAGAGACCCAGTACTTC

CDR3 length: 13
D gene: NA
J gene: TRBJ2-5
V gene: TRBV9
clone size: NA
CDR3 protein: CASSPRYQETQYF
CDR3 DNA: TGTGCCAGCAGCCCACGGTACCAAGAGACCCAGTACTTC

CDR3 length: 14
D gene: TRBD1
J gene: TRBJ1-1
V gene: TRBV18
clone size: once
CDR3 protein: CASSPPGQGYKAFF
CDR3 DNA: TGTGCCAGCTCACCTCCGGGACAGGGGTATAAAGCTTTCTTT

CDR3 length: 16
D gene: TRBD2
J gene: TRBJ2-7
V gene: TRBV5-1
clone size: NA
CDR3 protein: CASSSQNLAGGFEQYF
CDR3 DNA: TGCGCCAGCAGCTCCCAAAATCTAGCGGGAGGGTTCGAGCAGTACTTC

CDR3 length: 14
D gene: NA
J gene: TRBJ2-5
V gene: TRBV7-7
clone size: NA
CDR3 protein: CASSQQGGVETQYF
CDR3 DNA: TGTGCCAGCAGCCAACAGGGAGGGGTAGAGACCCAGTACTTC

CDR3 length: 14
D gene: TRBD2
J gene: TRBJ2-1
V gene: TRBV5-1
clone size: NA
CDR3 protein: CASSPRLADNEQFF
CDR3 DNA: TGCGCCAGCAGCCCCCGACTAGCGGACAATGAGCAGTTCTTC

CDR3 length: 14
D gene: TRBD1
J gene: TRBJ1-6
V gene: TRBV5-1
clone size: NA
CDR3 protein: CASSRTGGRSPLHF
CDR3 DNA: TGCGCCAGCAGCCGGACAGGGGGCCGTTCACCCCTCCACTTT

CDR3 length: 14
D gene: NA
J gene: TRBJ2-7
V gene: TRBV5-4
clone size: NA
CDR3 protein: CASSLQDRSYEQYF
CDR3 DNA: TGTGCCAGCAGCTTACAGGACCGATCCTACGAGCAGTACTTC

CDR3 length: 16
D gene: TRBD1
J gene: TRBJ1-2
V gene: TRBV7-2
clone size: few
CDR3 protein: CASSRGQGVTNYGYTF
CDR3 DNA: TGTGCCAGCAGTCGAGGACAGGGAGTTACAAACTATGGCTACACCTTC

CDR3 length: 19
D gene: NA
J gene: TRBJ2-6
V gene: TRBV15
clone size: NA
CDR3 protein: CATSGQGGIRNSGANVLTF
CDR3 DNA: TGTGCCACCAGCGGCCAGGGGGGCATACGTAACTCTGGGGCCAACGTCCTGACTTTC

CDR3 length: 13
D gene: NA
J gene: TRBJ1-2
V gene: TRBV11-2
clone size: NA
CDR3 protein: CASSADRSYGYTF
CDR3 DNA: TGTGCCAGCAGCGCCGACAGATCCTATGGCTACACCTTC

CDR3 length: 17
D gene: TRBD2
J gene: TRBJ2-2
V gene: TRBV4-1
clone size: once
CDR3 protein: CASSQDGSLAGTGELFF
CDR3 DNA: TGCGCCAGCAGCCAAGATGGATCTCTAGCGGGCACCGGGGAGCTGTTTTTT

CDR3 length: 12
D gene: NA
J gene: TRBJ2-5
V gene: TRBV10-2
clone size: once
CDR3 protein: CASSESSGTQYF
CDR3 DNA: TGCGCCAGCAGTGAGTCGAGTGGGACCCAGTACTTC

CDR3 length: 16
D gene: TRBD2
J gene: TRBJ2-3
V gene: TRBV28
clone size: once
CDR3 protein: CASSPALAGAIDTQYF
CDR3 DNA: TGTGCCAGCAGCCCGGCCCTTGCGGGAGCGATAGATACGCAGTATTTT